This T cell receptor (beta chain) came from a study of cytomegalovirus exposure and HLA in healthy donors. Findings and limits, study-wide: Most TCRs appeared rarely, but some public TCRs recurred in many donors. The study put 150 or so TCR beta chains on its list as cytomegalovirus-associated. Previously analyzed data showed that most TCR beta V segments were productive at a frequency of about 90% or about 30%.

Comment on this clone: Antigen unknown.

PCR involved 60 Vbeta and 13 Jbeta primers. Sequencing was performed with immunoSEQ multiplex PCR; in TCRdb, only in-frame clones are kept and a portion is missing. The data contain about 230,000 clones, just over 75% of them singletons. The CDR3 spans 17 residues. CDR1 and CDR2 from the germline V gene are MDHEN and SYDVKM. Germline trimming cut 4 bases from V and 2 bases from J; bases unmatched to any gene: 12. Material for sequencing was PBMCs. The sequence was collected from a woman in her fifties or sixties in good health and CMV-seropositive. The chain couples TRBV28 to TRBJ2-3; 7 nucleotides line up with TRBD2. CDR3 in amino acids: CASSSPGAGEFTDTQYF. Here the CDR3 DNA reads TGTGCCAGCAGTTCACCCGGGGCGGGGGAATTCACAGATACGCAGTATTTT.